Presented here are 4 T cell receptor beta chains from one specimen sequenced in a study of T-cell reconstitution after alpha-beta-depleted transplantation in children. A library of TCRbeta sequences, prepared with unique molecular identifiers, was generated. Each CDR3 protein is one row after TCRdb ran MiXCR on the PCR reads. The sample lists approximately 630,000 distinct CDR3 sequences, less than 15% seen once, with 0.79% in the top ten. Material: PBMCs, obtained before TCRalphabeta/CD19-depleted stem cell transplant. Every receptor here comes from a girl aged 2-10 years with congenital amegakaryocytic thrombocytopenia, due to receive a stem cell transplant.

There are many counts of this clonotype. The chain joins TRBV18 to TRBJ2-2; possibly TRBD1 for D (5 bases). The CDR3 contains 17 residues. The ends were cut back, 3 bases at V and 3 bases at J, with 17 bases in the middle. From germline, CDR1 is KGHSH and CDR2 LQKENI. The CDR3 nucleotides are TGTGCCAGCTCACCTGATCGTGGGGCGTTCTACACCGGGGAGCTGTTTTTT. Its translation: CASSPDRGAFYTGELFF.

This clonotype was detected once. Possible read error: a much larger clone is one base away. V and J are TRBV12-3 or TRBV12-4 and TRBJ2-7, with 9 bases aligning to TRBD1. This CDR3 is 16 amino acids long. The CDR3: CPSSFFRQGGNYEQYF. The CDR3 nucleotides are TGTCCCAGCAGTTTTTTTCGACAGGGGGGAAACTACGAGCAGTACTTC.

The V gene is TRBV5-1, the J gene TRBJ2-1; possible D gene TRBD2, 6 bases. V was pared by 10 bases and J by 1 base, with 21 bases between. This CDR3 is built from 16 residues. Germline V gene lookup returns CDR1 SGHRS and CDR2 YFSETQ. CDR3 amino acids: CACHRDSSWSYNEQFF. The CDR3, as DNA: TGCGCCTGTCACCGGGACTCCTCTTGGTCCTACAATGAGCAGTTCTTC.

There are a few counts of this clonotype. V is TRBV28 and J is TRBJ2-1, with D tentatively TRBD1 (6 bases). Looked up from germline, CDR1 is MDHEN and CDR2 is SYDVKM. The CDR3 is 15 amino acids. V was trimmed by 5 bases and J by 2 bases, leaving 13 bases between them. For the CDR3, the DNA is TGTGCCAGCAGTGAACAGGGTTATGCCTACAATGAGCAGTTCTTC. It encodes CASSEQGYAYNEQFF.